The 18 T cell receptor beta chains below all came from one sample that was sequenced in a study of blood T cell repertoires in COVID-19. Repertoires were generated with immunoSEQ multiplex PCR, while TCRdb's copy carries only in-frame clones and drops some. This table has about 230,000 clones, around four fifths appearing once. Material: peripheral blood. The receptors originated from a woman aged 70 to 79 with active or convalescent COVID-19.

The chain employs TRBV6-6 and TRBJ1-1; 8 positions match TRBD1. The CDR3 loop spans 15 amino acids. Germline CDR1 and CDR2: MNHNY and SVGAGI (reference sequence). V was clipped by 4 bases and J by 0 bases; unmatched bases: 4. This CDR3 reads CASSFHRGMNTEAFF. The CDR3 nucleotides read TGTGCCAGCAGTTTCCACAGGGGGATGAACACTGAAGCTTTCTTT.

The chain joins TRBV9 to TRBJ2-3; 11 bases align to TRBD1. The CDR3 sequence is 16 residues long. Looked up from germline, CDR1 is SGDLS and CDR2 is YYNGEE. V lost 3 bases, J lost 3 bases, and 6 bases stayed unmatched. The DNA of the CDR3 is TGTGCCAGCAGCGGGACCGGGACAGGGGGAACAGATACGCAGTATTTT. Its translation is CASSGTGTGGTDTQYF.

V usage is TRBV3-1 (or the pseudogene TRBV3-2) and J usage is TRBJ1-1; D unresolved. This CDR3 comprises 13 residues. V shed 4 bases and J shed 3 bases, with 9 bases lying between them. Germline V gene lookup returns CDR1 LGHDT and CDR2 YNNKEL (reference sequence). The CDR3 here is CASSPGVDTEAFF. DNA for the CDR3: TGTGCCAGCAGCCCGGGAGTGGACACTGAAGCTTTCTTT.

The rearrangement links TRBV18 to TRBJ1-2; 8 positions match TRBD1. From germline, CDR1 is KGHSH and CDR2 LQKENI. The CDR3 consists of 16 residues. The J segment lost 6 bases and the V segment lost 5 bases, leaving 14 bases of the junction unmatched. The chain's CDR3 is CASSSDRGQGRDGYTF. The CDR3 DNA reads TGTGCCAGCTCATCAGATCGAGGACAGGGCAGGGATGGCTACACCTTC.

The chain is built from TRBV28 and TRBJ1-4; D uncertain. The CDR3 runs to 15 residues. Trimming shortened V by 5 bases and J by 4 bases, and 14 bases separated the two germline ends. Germline loops: CDR1 MDHEN, CDR2 SYDVKM. CDR3 region: CASSLAGSGNEKLFF. CDR3 coding DNA: TGTGCCAGCAGTCTCGCGGGCTCCGGTAATGAAAAACTGTTTTTT. The entire variable domain, with the rest obtained from reference TRBV28 and TRBJ1-4, is as follows: DVKVTQSSRYLVKRTGEKVFLECVQDMDHENMFWYRQDPGLGLRLIYFSYDVKMKEKGDIPEGYSVSREKKERFSLILESASTNQTSMYLCASSLAGSGNEKLFFGSGTQLSVL.

This clone was seen once. The J gene is TRBJ1-5, the V gene TRBV3-1 (or the pseudogene TRBV3-2); D unresolved. Germline V gene lookup returns CDR1 LGHDT and CDR2 YNNKEL (reference sequence). The CDR3 runs 16 residues. V lost 4 bases, J lost 1 base, and 14 bases lay in between. CDR3 coding DNA: TGTGCCAGCAGCCCGGGCGGGGTTTGGAGCAATCAGCCCCAGCATTTT. Translation: CASSPGGVWSNQPQHF.

The chain is built from TRBV15 and TRBJ2-7, with D uncertain. Germline V gene sequence: CDR1 LNHNV, CDR2 YYDKDF (reference sequence). V shed 5 bases and J shed 0 bases, with 14 bases lying between them. The CDR3 sequence is 15 residues long. The CDR3 nucleotides read TGTGCCACCAGCGCCCGCATGGGCAGCTCCTACGAGCAGTACTTC. This gives the protein CATSARMGSSYEQYF. Using reference TRBV15 and TRBJ2-7 for the parts outside the CDR3, the full variable domain is DAMVIQNPRYQVTQFGKPVTLSCSQTLNHNVMYWYQQKSSQAPKLLFHYYDKDFNNEADTPDNFQSRRPNTSFCFLDIRSPGLGDTAMYLCATSARMGSSYEQYFGPGTRLTVT.

The sample holds one count of this clone. Other DNA sequences from this sample encode an identical CDR3 as well. The chain uses TRBV18 and TRBJ1-5, with D unclear. Trimming took 3 bases from V and 7 from J, leaving 10 bases between them. Germline CDR1 KGHSH, CDR2 LQKENI. The CDR3 is 13 amino acids. The CDR3 reads CASSPEGNQPQHF. The CDR3 DNA follows: TGTGCCAGCTCACCCGAGGGTAACCAGCCCCAGCATTTT.

This chain joins TRBV10-1 and TRBJ2-2, with a tentative D call TRBD2 (6 bases). Germline values: CDR1 WNHNN, CDR2 SYGVQD (reference sequence). The CDR3 extends over 14 amino acids. V was cut by 10 bases and J by 4 bases, with 16 bases left in between. CDR3 in amino acids: CATRFERVTGELFF. In nucleotides, the CDR3 is TGCGCCACCCGATTTGAGCGGGTCACCGGGGAGCTGTTTTTT.

The table lists this clone with a few counts. The rearrangement joins TRBV19 to TRBJ2-2, with 7 bases fitting TRBD2. CDR3 size: 14 residues. The V and J ends lost 3 bases and 5 bases, in that order; junction bases with no gene match: 3. CDR1 LNHDA and CDR2 SQIVND come from the germline V gene (reference sequence). The CDR3 bases are TGTGCCAGTAGTATCCGGACTAGGACCGGGGAGCTGTTTTTT. Amino acid sequence: CASSIRTRTGELFF.

About this clone: The same CDR3 is also encoded by other DNA sequences in this sample. This chain joins TRBV12-3 or TRBV12-4 and TRBJ2-7; the D is unclear. The CDR3 runs to 11 residues. Trimming left V 4 bases short and J 7 bases short, with 8 bases between. For the CDR3, the DNA is TGTGCCAGCAGTTCGGGTGGGGAGCAGTACTTC. Encoded protein: CASSSGGEQYF.

This chain joins TRBV6-1 and TRBJ1-5; 12 bases are shared with TRBD1. The CDR3 is 16 residues long. Losses at the gene ends were 4 bases for V and 8 bases for J; bases not matched to a gene: 9. From germline, CDR1 is MNHNS and CDR2 SASEGT. The CDR3 loop reads CASSGPGQGAREPQHF. Written as DNA, the CDR3 is TGTGCCAGCAGTGGACCGGGACAGGGGGCAAGGGAGCCCCAGCATTTT.

The V call is TRBV5-1, the J call TRBJ2-5, with 7 bases that match TRBD1. Germline values: CDR1 SGHRS, CDR2 YFSETQ. This CDR3 is built from 16 residues. V lost 4 bases, J lost 0 bases, and 9 bases stayed unmatched. Here the CDR3 DNA reads TGCGCCAGCAGCACTCTCTTAACAGGGGACCAAGAGACCCAGTACTTC. This sequence encodes CASSTLLTGDQETQYF.

The V and J genes are TRBV6-6 and TRBJ1-2, with 9 bases fitting TRBD1. CDR1 is MNHNY and CDR2 is SVGAGI in the germline V gene (reference sequence). The CDR3 is 14 residues long. V was pared by 6 bases and J by 5 bases, with 7 bases of the junction left unmatched. CDR3 bases: TGTGCCAGCAGAGGACAGGGGCGTTATTATGGCTACACCTTC. It codes for CASRGQGRYYGYTF.

The rearrangement uses TRBV28 and TRBJ2-2; possibly TRBD1 for D (6 bases). Looked up from germline, CDR1 is MDHEN and CDR2 is SYDVKM. The CDR3 length is 12 residues. V was pared by 11 bases and J by 1 base, with 8 bases between. In nucleotides, the CDR3 is TGTGCCGGGGGCGGGAACACCGGGGAGCTGTTTTTT. Translation gives CAGGGNTGELFF. Drawing the rest from reference TRBV28 and TRBJ2-2, the complete variable domain is DVKVTQSSRYLVKRTGEKVFLECVQDMDHENMFWYRQDPGLGLRLIYFSYDVKMKEKGDIPEGYSVSREKKERFSLILESASTNQTSMYLCAGGGNTGELFFGEGSRLTVL.

This sequence joins TRBV7-2 and TRBJ1-6; the D gene is possibly TRBD1 (5 bases). The V gene's germline CDR1 is SGHTA and CDR2 FQGNSA. V lost 1 base to trimming and J lost 9 bases, with 13 bases between them. This CDR3 is built from 15 residues. CDR3 residues: CASSLVGQGGSPLHF. The DNA of the CDR3 is TGTGCCAGCAGCTTAGTTGGCCAGGGAGGTTCACCCCTCCACTTT.

The rearrangement links TRBV6-5 to TRBJ1-1, with D perhaps matching TRBD1 (5 bases). Trimming left V 4 bases short and J 3 bases short, with 12 bases between. Germline V CDR1 and CDR2: MNHEY, SVGAGI. The CDR3 is made up of 14 amino acids. The CDR3 protein is CASSSTGEYTEAFF. DNA for the CDR3: TGTGCCAGCAGTTCGACGGGGGAATACACTGAAGCTTTCTTT.

The chain links TRBV3-1 (or the pseudogene TRBV3-2) to TRBJ1-4, with D possibly matching TRBD1 (5 bases). CDR1 is LGHDT, CDR2 YNNKEL, per germline (reference sequence). The germline V and J ends were trimmed by 4 bases and 3 bases, with 15 bases remaining between them. The CDR3 has 16 residues. The CDR3 sequence: CASSPPGLGANEKLFF. CDR3 in DNA: TGTGCCAGCAGCCCGCCAGGGCTAGGGGCTAATGAAAAACTGTTTTTT.